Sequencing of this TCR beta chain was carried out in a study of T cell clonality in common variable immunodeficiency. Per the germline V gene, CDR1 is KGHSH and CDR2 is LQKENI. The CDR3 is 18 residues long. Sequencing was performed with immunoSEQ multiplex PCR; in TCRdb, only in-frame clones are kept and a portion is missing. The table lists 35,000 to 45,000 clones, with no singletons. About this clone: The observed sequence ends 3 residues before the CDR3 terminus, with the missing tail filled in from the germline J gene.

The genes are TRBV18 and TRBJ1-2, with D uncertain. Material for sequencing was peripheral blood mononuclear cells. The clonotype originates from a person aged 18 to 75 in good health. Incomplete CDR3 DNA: TGTGCCAGCTCACCTGAACCCCATGTTAGCGTAACCGACAATGAC. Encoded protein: CASSPEPHVSVTDND. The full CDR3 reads CASSPEPHVSVTDNDYTF.